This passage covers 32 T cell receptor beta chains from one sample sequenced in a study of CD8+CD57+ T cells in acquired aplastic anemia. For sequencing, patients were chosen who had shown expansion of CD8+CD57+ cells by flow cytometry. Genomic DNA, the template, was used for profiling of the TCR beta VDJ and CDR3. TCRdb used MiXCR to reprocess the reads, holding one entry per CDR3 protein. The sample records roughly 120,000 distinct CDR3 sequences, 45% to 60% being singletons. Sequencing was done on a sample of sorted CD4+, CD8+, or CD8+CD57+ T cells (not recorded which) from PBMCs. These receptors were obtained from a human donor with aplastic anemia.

The CDR3 sequence: CAISFEPSYEQYF. The DNA of the CDR3 is TGTGCCATCTCGTTTGAGCCCTCCTACGAGCAGTACTTC. The V gene is TRBV10-3, the J gene TRBJ2-7, with D unclear. Per the germline V gene, CDR1 is ENHRY and CDR2 is SYGVKD. The V gene lost 8 bases and the J gene lost 0 bases, with 11 bases spanning the gap. This CDR3 is 13 amino acids long.

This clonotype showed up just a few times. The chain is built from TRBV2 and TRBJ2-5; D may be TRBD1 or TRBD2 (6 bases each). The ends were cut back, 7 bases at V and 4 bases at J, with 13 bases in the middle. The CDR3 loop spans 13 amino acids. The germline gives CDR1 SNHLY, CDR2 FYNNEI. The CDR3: CASTGAGTETQYF. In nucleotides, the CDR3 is TGTGCCAGCACGGGGGCAGGCACAGAGACCCAGTACTTC.

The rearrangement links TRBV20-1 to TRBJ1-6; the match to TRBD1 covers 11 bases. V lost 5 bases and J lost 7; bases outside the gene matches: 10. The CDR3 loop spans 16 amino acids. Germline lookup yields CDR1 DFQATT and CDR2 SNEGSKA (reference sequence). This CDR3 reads CSAGSLGTGGNSPLHF. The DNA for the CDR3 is TGCAGTGCTGGATCCCTAGGGACAGGGGGGAATTCACCCCTCCACTTT.

This CDR3 reads CASSLDRGRSGNTIYF. For the CDR3, the DNA is TGTGCCAGCAGTCTAGACAGGGGTAGGTCTGGAAACACCATATATTTT. V usage is TRBV28 and J usage is TRBJ1-3, with 8 positions matching TRBD1. The trim removed 5 bases at V and 1 base at J, leaving 7 bases unmatched. This CDR3 has 16 residues. The germline CDR1 and CDR2 sequences are MDHEN and SYDVKM.

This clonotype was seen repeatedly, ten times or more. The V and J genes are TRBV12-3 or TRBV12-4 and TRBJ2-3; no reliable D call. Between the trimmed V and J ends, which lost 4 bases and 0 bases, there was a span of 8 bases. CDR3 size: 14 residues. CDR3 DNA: TGTGCCAGCAGTTCCAGGTCTAGCACAGATACGCAGTATTTT. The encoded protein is CASSSRSSTDTQYF.

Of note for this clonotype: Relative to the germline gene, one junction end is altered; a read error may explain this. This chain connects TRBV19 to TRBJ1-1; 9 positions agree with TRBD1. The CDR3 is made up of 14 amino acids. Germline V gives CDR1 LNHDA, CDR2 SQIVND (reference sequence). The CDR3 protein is CSSRDPGQGVRAFF. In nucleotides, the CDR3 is TGTTCCAGTAGGGACCCGGGACAGGGAGTTCGAGCTTTCTTT.

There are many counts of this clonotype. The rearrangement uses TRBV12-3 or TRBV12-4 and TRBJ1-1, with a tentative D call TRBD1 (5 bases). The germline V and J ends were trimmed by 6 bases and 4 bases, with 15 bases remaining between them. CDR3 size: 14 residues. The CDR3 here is CASRPRVRGTEAFF. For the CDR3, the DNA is TGTGCCAGCAGACCCCGGGTGAGGGGCACTGAAGCTTTCTTT.

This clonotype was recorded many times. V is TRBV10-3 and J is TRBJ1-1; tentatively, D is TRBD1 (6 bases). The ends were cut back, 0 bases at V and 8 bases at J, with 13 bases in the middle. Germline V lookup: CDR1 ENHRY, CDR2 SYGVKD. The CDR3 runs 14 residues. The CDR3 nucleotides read TGTGCCATCAGTGAGTCGAATCCCCAGGGGGAAGCTTTCTTT. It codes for CAISESNPQGEAFF.

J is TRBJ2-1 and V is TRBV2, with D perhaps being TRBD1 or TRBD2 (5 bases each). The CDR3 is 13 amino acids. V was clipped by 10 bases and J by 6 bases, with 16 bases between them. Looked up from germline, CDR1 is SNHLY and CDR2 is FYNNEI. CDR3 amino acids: CATRLGTTNEQFF. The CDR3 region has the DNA TGTGCCACCCGGCTCGGGACCACCAATGAGCAGTTCTTC.

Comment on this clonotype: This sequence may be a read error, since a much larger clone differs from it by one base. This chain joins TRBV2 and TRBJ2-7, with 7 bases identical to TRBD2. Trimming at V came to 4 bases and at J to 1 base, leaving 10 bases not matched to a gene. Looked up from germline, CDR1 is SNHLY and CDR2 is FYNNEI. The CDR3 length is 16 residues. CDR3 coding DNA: TGTGCCAGCAGTGCCCCCGGCGGGAGAGGATCCTACGAGCAGTACTTC. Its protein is CASSAPGGRGSYEQYF.

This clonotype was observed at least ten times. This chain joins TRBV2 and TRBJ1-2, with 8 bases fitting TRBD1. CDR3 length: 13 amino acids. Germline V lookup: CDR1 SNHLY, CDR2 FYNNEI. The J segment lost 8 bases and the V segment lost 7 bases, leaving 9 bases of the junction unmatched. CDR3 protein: CASIARQGQGYTF. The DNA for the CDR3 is TGTGCCAGCATCGCCAGACAGGGGCAAGGCTACACCTTC. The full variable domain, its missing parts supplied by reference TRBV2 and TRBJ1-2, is EPEVTQTPSHQVTQMGQEVILRCVPISNHLYFYWYRQILGQKVEFLVSFYNNEISEKSEIFDDQFSVERPDGSNFTLKIRSTKLEDSAMYFCASIARQGQGYTFGSGTRLTVV.

CDR3 sequence: CATSDPGLDRNEQFF. The CDR3 DNA reads TGTGCCACCAGTGATCCGGGACTAGATAGGAATGAGCAGTTCTTC. The chain recombines TRBV24-1 with TRBJ2-1, with 8 bases identical to TRBD2. CDR1 is KGHDR, CDR2 SFDVKD, per germline. Germline trimming cut 3 bases from V and 7 bases from J; bases unmatched to any gene: 7. The CDR3 extends over 15 amino acids.

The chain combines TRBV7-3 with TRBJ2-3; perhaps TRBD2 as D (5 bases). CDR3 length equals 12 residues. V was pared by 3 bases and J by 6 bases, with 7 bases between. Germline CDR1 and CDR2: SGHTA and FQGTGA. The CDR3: CASSFSGDTQYF. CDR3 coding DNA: TGTGCCAGCAGCTTCTCGGGGGATACGCAGTATTTT. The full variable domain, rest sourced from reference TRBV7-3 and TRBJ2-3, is GAGVSQTPSNKVTEKGKYVELRCDPISGHTALYWYRQSLGQGPEFLIYFQGTGAADDSGLPNDRFFAVRPEGSVSTLKIQRTERGDSAVYLCASSFSGDTQYFGPGTRLTVL.

The CDR3 here is CASSQEWGAQPQHF. In DNA form, the CDR3 reads TGTGCCAGCAGCCAAGAATGGGGTGCTCAGCCCCAGCATTTT. The chain joins TRBV25-1 to TRBJ1-5; D not resolved. Trimming left V 6 bases short and J 6 bases short, with 15 bases between. CDR1 and CDR2 (germline): MGHDK, SYGVNS. CDR3 length: 14 amino acids.

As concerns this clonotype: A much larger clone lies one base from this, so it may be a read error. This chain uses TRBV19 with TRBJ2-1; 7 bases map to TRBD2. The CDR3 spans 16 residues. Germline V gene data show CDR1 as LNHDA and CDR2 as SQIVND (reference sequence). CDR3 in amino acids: CASSIVGGAVYDEQFF. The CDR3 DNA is TGTGCCAGTAGTATAGTGGGAGGGGCGGTCTACGATGAGCAGTTCTTC.

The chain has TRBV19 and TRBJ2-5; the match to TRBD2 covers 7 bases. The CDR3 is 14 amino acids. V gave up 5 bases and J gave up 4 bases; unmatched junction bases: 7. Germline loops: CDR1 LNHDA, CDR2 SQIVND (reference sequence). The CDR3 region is CASSLAGSGETQYF. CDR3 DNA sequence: TGTGCCAGTAGTTTAGCGGGCAGCGGAGAGACCCAGTACTTC.

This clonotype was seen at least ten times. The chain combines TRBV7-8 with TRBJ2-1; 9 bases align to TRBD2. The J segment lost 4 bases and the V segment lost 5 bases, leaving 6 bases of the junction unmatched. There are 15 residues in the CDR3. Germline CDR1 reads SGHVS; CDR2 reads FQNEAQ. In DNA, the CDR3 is TGTGCCAGCAGCATACACGCGGGAGGGTACAATGAGCAGTTCTTC. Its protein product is CASSIHAGGYNEQFF.

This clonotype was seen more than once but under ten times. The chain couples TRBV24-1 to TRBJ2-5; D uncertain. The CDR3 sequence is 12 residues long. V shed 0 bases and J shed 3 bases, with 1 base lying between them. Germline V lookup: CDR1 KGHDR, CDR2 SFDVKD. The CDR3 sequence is CATSDLKETQYF. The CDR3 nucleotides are TGTGCCACCAGTGATTTGAAAGAGACCCAGTACTTC.

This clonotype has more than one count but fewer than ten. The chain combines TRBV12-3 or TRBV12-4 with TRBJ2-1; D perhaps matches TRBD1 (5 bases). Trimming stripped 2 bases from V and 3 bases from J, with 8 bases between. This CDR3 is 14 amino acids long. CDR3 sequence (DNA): TGTGCCAGCAGTTTAAGGGGAAACTACAATGAGCAGTTCTTC. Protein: CASSLRGNYNEQFF.

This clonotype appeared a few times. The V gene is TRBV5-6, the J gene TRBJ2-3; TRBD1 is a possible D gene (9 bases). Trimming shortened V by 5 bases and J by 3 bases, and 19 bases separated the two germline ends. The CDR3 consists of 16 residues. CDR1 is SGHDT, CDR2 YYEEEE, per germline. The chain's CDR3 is CASRREDRGSTDTQYF. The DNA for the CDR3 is TGTGCCAGCAGGCGGGAGGACAGGGGTTCGACAGATACGCAGTATTTT.

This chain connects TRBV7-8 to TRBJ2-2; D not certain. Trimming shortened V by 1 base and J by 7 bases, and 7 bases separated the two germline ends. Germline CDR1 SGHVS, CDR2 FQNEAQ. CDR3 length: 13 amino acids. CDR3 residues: CASSLEGIGELFF. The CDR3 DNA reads TGTGCCAGCAGCTTAGAGGGTATCGGGGAGCTGTTTTTT.

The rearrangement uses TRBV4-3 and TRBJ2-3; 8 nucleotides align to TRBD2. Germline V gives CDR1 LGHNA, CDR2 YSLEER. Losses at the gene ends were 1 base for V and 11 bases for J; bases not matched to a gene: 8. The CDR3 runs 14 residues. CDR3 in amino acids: CASSQGGGFNEQYF. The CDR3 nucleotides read TGCGCCAGCAGCCAAGGCGGGGGGTTCAATGAGCAGTATTTT.

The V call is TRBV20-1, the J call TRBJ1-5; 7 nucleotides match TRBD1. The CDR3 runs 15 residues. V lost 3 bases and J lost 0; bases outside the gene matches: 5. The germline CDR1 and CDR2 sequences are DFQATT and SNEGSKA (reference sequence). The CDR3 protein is CSASRQGDSNQPQHF. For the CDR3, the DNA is TGCAGTGCTAGTCGACAGGGTGATAGCAATCAGCCCCAGCATTTT.

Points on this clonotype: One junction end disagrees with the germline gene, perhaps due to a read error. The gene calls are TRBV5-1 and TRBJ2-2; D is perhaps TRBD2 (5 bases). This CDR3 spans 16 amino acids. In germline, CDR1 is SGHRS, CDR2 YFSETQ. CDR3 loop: CASSSFWAVNTGELSF. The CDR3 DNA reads TGCGCCAGCAGCTCTTTCTGGGCAGTGAACACCGGGGAGCTGTCTTTT.

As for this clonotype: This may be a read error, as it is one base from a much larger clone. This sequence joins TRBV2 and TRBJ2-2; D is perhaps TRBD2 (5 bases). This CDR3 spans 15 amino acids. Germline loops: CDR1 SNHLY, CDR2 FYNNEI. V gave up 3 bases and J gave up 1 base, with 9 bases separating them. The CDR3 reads CASSEAAGNTGELFF. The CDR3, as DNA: TGTGCCAGCAGTGAGGCGGCGGGGAACACCGGGGAGCTGTTTTTT.

The CDR3 DNA reads TGTGCCAGCAGCGTAGGTTTCAGGGAGACCCAGTACTTC. This encodes CASSVGFRETQYF. The V gene is TRBV9, the J gene TRBJ2-5; no definite D call. This CDR3 has 13 residues. V was cut by 0 bases and J by 5 bases, with 8 bases left in between. The germline CDR1 and CDR2 sequences are SGDLS and YYNGEE.

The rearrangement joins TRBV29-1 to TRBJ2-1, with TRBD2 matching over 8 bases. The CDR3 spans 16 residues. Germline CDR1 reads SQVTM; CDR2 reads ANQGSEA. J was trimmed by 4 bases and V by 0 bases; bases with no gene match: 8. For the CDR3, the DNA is TGCAGCGTTGAAGAAGGTGTCGGGGGGGATTACAATGAGCAGTTCTTC. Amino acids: CSVEEGVGGDYNEQFF.

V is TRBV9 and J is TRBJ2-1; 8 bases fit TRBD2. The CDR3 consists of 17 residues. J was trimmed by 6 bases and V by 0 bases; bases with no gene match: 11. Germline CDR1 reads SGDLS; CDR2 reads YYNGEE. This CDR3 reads CASSVGSGGRSINEQFF. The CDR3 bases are TGTGCCAGCAGCGTAGGTTCGGGGGGGCGATCTATCAATGAGCAGTTCTTC.

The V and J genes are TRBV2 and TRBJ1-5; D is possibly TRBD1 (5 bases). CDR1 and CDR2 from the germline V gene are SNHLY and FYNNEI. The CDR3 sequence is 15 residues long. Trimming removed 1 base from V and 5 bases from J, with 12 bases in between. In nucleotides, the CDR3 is TGTGCCAGCAGTGAAGAAGGGACGGCTTATCAGCCCCAGCATTTT. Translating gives CASSEEGTAYQPQHF. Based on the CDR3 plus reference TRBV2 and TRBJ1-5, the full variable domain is EPEVTQTPSHQVTQMGQEVILRCVPISNHLYFYWYRQILGQKVEFLVSFYNNEISEKSEIFDDQFSVERPDGSNFTLKIRSTKLEDSAMYFCASSEEGTAYQPQHFGDGTRLSIL.

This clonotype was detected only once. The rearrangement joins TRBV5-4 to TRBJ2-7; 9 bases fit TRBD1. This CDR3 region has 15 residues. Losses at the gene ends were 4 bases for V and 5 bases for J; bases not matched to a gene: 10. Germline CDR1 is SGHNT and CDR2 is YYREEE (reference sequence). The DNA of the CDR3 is TGTGCCAGCAGCCGCGAAACCGGGACAGGGCACGAGCAGTACTTC. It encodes CASSRETGTGHEQYF.

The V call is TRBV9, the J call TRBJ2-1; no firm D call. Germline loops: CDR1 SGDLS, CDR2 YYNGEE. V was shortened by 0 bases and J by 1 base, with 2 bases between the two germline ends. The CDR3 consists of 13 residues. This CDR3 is CASSVDSYNEQFF. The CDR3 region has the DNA TGTGCCAGCAGCGTAGATTCCTACAATGAGCAGTTCTTC.

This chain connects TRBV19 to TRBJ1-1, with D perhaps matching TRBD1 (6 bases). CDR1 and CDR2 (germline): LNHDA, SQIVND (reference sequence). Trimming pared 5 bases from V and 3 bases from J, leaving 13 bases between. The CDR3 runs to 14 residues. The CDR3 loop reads CASSLGGADTEAFF. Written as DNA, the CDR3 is TGTGCCAGTAGTCTGGGGGGCGCGGACACTGAAGCTTTCTTT. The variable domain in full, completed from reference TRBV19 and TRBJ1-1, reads DGGITQSPKYLFRKEGQNVTLSCEQNLNHDAMYWYRQDPGQGLRLIYYSQIVNDFQKGDIAEGYSVSREKKESFPLTVTSAQKNPTAFYLCASSLGGADTEAFFGQGTRLTVV.